This T cell receptor beta chain was sequenced in a study of blood T cell repertoires in COVID-19. Study summary: COVID-19 samples collected from the United States, Italy and Spain covered acute and convalescent phases.

V was cut by 0 bases and J by 4 bases, with 13 bases left in between. The germline CDR1 and CDR2 sequences are SGHKS and YYEKEE (reference sequence). This CDR3 is 15 amino acids long. Authors' processing steps: Nucleated cell counts were estimated from reference gene primer amplification. Here immunoSEQ multiplex PCR was the method, and the copy in TCRdb shows in-frame clones only, minus some. The DNA gave D and trimming, while V, J and clone size come from that table. The sample yields 150,000 to 200,000 clones, about nine tenths seen once. The genes are TRBV5-5 and TRBJ1-2; D gene unclear. Sequenced input: peripheral blood. The clonotype was recovered from a man between 18 and 29 years old who had recovered from COVID-19. CDR3 residues: CASSLGEGTVYGYTF. CDR3 in DNA: TGTGCCAGCAGCTTGGGAGAGGGTACGGTCTATGGCTACACCTTC.